This TCR delta chain was documented in a study of gamma-delta T cells after stem cell transplantation. This CDR3 contains 18 residues. CDR1 and CDR2 from the germline V gene are GEAIGNYY and EKD. The ends were cut back, 1 base at V and 1 base at J, with 21 bases in the middle. This clone is judged medium-sized (0.01 to 0.1%). At the DNA level, this CDR3 is encoded by other sequences in the same sample as well. TCRdb processed the RT-PCR reads again with the CATT caller. The sample holds some 10,000 delta-chain clones, 1.3% seen once. The rearrangement joins TRDV2 to TRDJ1, with TRDD3 as a possible D gene (5 bases). The sequence was obtained from a human donor. It is not recorded whose cells these are; they may come from a transplant donor. Sequenced sample: gamma-delta T cells. The CDR3 bases are TGTGCCTGTGACACGGTTGGGGACCCTAACCCCCCCACCGATAAACTCATCTTT. It translates to CACDTVGDPNPPTDKLIF.